These T cell receptor beta chains were read from a single sample in a study of T-cell reconstitution after alpha-beta-depleted transplantation in children. TCRdb redid the calling of the PCR reads with MiXCR, one entry per CDR3 protein. This repertoire shows almost 250,000 distinct CDR3 sequences, roughly 23% found once; its top ten account for over 2.5%. This sample comprised PBMCs, obtained before TCRalphabeta/CD19-depleted stem cell transplant. These receptors were collected from a girl aged 2-10 years with Fanconi anemia, due to receive a stem cell transplant. Both conserved end residues are part of each CDR3. The order of the fields is CDR3 protein, V gene, J gene.

CASRRDPSYEQYF	TRBV5-5	TRBJ2-7
CSGTGHPTYEQYF	TRBV20-1	TRBJ2-7
CSAGEGLTDTQYF	TRBV20-1	TRBJ2-3
CASSLDADTQYF	TRBV7-2	TRBJ2-3
CSARDPNRRELFF	TRBV20-1	TRBJ2-2
CSATLAQLDTEAFF	TRBV29-1	TRBJ1-1
CASSPTSGSPGVETQYF	TRBV7-3	TRBJ2-5
CSVEGLGIGELFF	TRBV29-1	TRBJ2-2
CASSFSGTGELFF	TRBV12-3/TRBV12-4	TRBJ2-2
CSALGDLAGRETQYF	TRBV20-1	TRBJ2-5
CSAYRWDTEAFF	TRBV20-1	TRBJ1-1
CASSPRPQTEGGSPLHF	TRBV5-5	TRBJ1-6
CSVEAGQGNYNEQFF	TRBV29-1	TRBJ2-1
CASSVEAGIGNEQFF	TRBV6-4	TRBJ2-1
CASSDPTGWLNEQFF	TRBV7-8	TRBJ2-1
CASSEEGQGSYEQYF	TRBV6-1	TRBJ2-7
CASSPKIPSGLAGGMSYNEQFF	TRBV5-1	TRBJ2-1
CASSLGTGGYGYTF	TRBV12-3/TRBV12-4	TRBJ1-2
CSASHLVLTSGAGGYNEQFF	TRBV20-1	TRBJ2-1
CASSPPINSGANVLTF	TRBV28	TRBJ2-6
CASSYSSGLNEQFF	TRBV6-5	TRBJ2-1
CASSPWAEDTQYF	TRBV28	TRBJ2-3
CASSPVQRPYNEQFF	TRBV28	TRBJ2-1
CASSFAGFWNTEAFF	TRBV18	TRBJ1-1
CASRKGGWSTDTQYF	TRBV7-6	TRBJ2-3
CASSESNRPNSSYNEQFF	TRBV10-1	TRBJ2-1
CSAREWQNTEAFF	TRBV20-1	TRBJ1-1
CSVEGRGRYEQYF	TRBV29-1	TRBJ2-7
CAISDPGRAQGGRYEQYF	TRBV10-3	TRBJ2-7
CSVVRQGDGYF	TRBV29-1	TRBJ2-3
CASSYSSRALLETQYF	TRBV6-5	TRBJ2-5
CASSLASGGADTQYF	TRBV5-5	TRBJ2-3
CSVEVGRAYEQYF	TRBV29-1	TRBJ2-7
CAALRTFYGYTF	TRBV28	TRBJ1-2
CASTGLAGGNEQFF	TRBV5-1	TRBJ2-1
CSARWDRSYEQYF	TRBV20-1	TRBJ2-7
CATSSKGVSNQPQHF	TRBV24-1	TRBJ1-5
CASSQVSRDNEQFF	TRBV4-2	TRBJ2-1
CSVDQGGTQYF	TRBV29-1	TRBJ2-3
CASSQGDRGQETQYF	TRBV4-2	TRBJ2-5
CASSFPDYDKETQYF	TRBV12-3/TRBV12-4	TRBJ2-5
CSAREWEGPNYGYTF	TRBV20-1	TRBJ1-2
CSGIETEAFF	TRBV20-1	TRBJ1-1
CSVEARGRNIQYF	TRBV29-1	TRBJ2-4
CSATGWFTEAFF	TRBV29-1	TRBJ1-1
CATSGDALYEQYF	TRBV10-3	TRBJ2-7
CASSRLTDPLNYGYTF	TRBV11-2	TRBJ1-2
CAIKGLAGGPIDEQFF	TRBV10-3	TRBJ2-1
CAICPEGLRDRSYEQYF	TRBV3-1	TRBJ2-7
CSVETGFSLYEQYF	TRBV29-1	TRBJ2-7
CSVEADEQYF	TRBV29-1	TRBJ2-7
CASRETGIGGLEQYF	TRBV12-3/TRBV12-4	TRBJ2-7
CASSVPVPLSGANVLTF	TRBV5-5	TRBJ2-6
CASSEPGGTDYNEQFF	TRBV25-1	TRBJ2-1
CASGPTGLNEQFF	TRBV5-1	TRBJ2-1